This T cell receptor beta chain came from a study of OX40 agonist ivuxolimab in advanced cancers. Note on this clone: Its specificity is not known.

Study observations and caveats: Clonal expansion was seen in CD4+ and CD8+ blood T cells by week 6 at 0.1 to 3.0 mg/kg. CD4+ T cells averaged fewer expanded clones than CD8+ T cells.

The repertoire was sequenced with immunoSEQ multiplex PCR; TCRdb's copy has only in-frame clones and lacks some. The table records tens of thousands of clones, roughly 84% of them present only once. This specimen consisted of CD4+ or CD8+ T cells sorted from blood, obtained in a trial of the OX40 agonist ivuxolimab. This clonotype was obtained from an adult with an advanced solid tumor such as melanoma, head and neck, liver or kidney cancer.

The CDR3 DNA reads TGTGCCAGCAGACAAACGGGACAGAACTATGGCTACACCTTC. Translation gives CASRQTGQNYGYTF. The chain carries TRBV6-5 and TRBJ1-2, with TRBD1 identical over 7 bases. This CDR3 spans 14 amino acids. The J segment lost 2 bases and the V segment lost 6 bases, leaving 6 bases of the junction unmatched. Germline loops: CDR1 MNHEY, CDR2 SVGAGI.